These 28 T cell receptor beta chains were all obtained from the same sample, sequenced in a study of T cell responses to AZD1222 COVID-19 vaccine. Here immunoSEQ multiplex PCR was the method, and the copy in TCRdb shows in-frame clones only, minus some. The table lists under 200,000 clones, 75% to 95% of them singletons, with roughly 1.6% in the top ten. The sequences come from peripheral blood, collected on day 0 of AZD1222 vaccination. The source is an adult in good health.

This clone was seen a single time. The chain recombines TRBV6-5 with TRBJ1-2, with TRBD1 matching 7 bases. The V and J ends lost 2 bases and 4 bases, in that order; junction bases with no gene match: 4. The CDR3 contains 14 residues. The germline CDR1 and CDR2 sequences are MNHEY and SVGAGI. CDR3 DNA: TGTGCCAGCAGTTACAAGGGGGCGGGCTATGGCTACACCTTC. Protein product: CASSYKGAGYGYTF.

A few counts support this clone. Here the CDR3 DNA reads TGTGCCAGTAGTATGGGTATCCCCCTCTATGGCTACACCTTC. The encoded protein is CASSMGIPLYGYTF. The chain uses TRBV19 and TRBJ1-2; D is uncertain. Looked up from germline, CDR1 is LNHDA and CDR2 is SQIVND (reference sequence). V was shortened by 3 bases and J by 4 bases, with 12 bases between the two germline ends. The CDR3 has 14 residues.

The chain links TRBV4-1 to TRBJ1-6; D possibly corresponds to TRBD1 (6 bases). The V gene's germline CDR1 is MGHRA and CDR2 YSYEKL. The CDR3 sequence is 15 residues long. V was pared by 0 bases and J by 7 bases, with 10 bases between. The CDR3 region is CASSQEPQGNSPLHF. The CDR3 nucleotides read TGCGCCAGCAGCCAAGAGCCTCAGGGGAATTCACCCCTCCACTTT.

This rearrangement joins TRBV19 to TRBJ1-1; D is unresolved. V lost 0 bases to trimming and J lost 1 base, with 12 bases between them. The germline V gene has CDR1 LNHDA and CDR2 SQIVND (reference sequence). The CDR3 sequence is 16 residues long. CDR3 in DNA: TGTGCCAGTAGTATAGATGTCGCAGGCGGGAACACTGAAGCTTTCTTT. This gives the protein CASSIDVAGGNTEAFF.

The chain uses TRBV11-2 and TRBJ2-7; 8 bases are shared with TRBD2. Trimming took 5 bases from V and 0 from J; bases not matched to a gene: 12. Per germline, CDR1 SGHAT and CDR2 FQNNGV. The CDR3 has 17 amino acids. The CDR3 protein is CASSPRVGGGSSYEQYF. CDR3 coding DNA: TGTGCCAGCAGCCCCAGGGTTGGCGGGGGGAGCTCCTACGAGCAGTACTTC.

This sequence joins TRBV14 and TRBJ2-5; unclear D gene. From germline, CDR1 is SGHDN and CDR2 FVKESK. This CDR3 region has 12 residues. V lost 4 bases to trimming and J lost 7 bases, with 10 bases between them. The chain's CDR3 is CASSPMAGTQYF. Written as DNA, the CDR3 is TGTGCCAGCAGCCCCATGGCCGGGACCCAGTACTTC.

V and J are TRBV5-1 and TRBJ1-3; D perhaps matches TRBD1 (6 bases). Per germline, CDR1 SGHRS and CDR2 YFSETQ. The V end was cut by 4 bases, the J end by 4 bases, with 18 bases between. The CDR3 runs to 16 residues. CDR3 region: CASSPLGPGGGNTIYF. For the CDR3, the DNA is TGCGCCAGCAGCCCCTTGGGACCTGGGGGCGGAAACACCATATATTTT.

Written as DNA, the CDR3 is TGTGCCAGCAGATTTGGGTCAAGGGGGAATAATTCACCCCTCCACTTT. As protein: CASRFGSRGNNSPLHF. The chain carries TRBV27 and TRBJ1-6, with D possibly TRBD1 on 6 matching bases. This CDR3 has 16 amino acids. Trimming removed 6 bases at V and 5 bases at J, with 17 bases between. Germline V gene lookup returns CDR1 MNHEY and CDR2 SMNVEV (reference sequence).

The chain is built from TRBV18 and TRBJ1-1; D might be TRBD1 (5 bases). CDR1 and CDR2 from the germline V gene are KGHSH and LQKENI. This CDR3 is built from 16 residues. Trimming took off 5 bases at V and 0 bases at J, with 16 bases between the two ends. Written as DNA, the CDR3 is TGTGCCAGCTCATTCCTCCGGGACCATATGAACACTGAAGCTTTCTTT. Encoded protein: CASSFLRDHMNTEAFF.

The table lists this clone with a count of one. The CDR3 loop reads CASSPRPSRRTEAFF. CDR3 nucleotides: TGTGCCAGCAGCCCCCGTCCATCGCGGAGGACTGAAGCTTTCTTT. The rearrangement links TRBV11-2 to TRBJ1-1; no clear D gene. CDR3 size: 15 residues. V was trimmed by 5 bases and J by 5 bases, leaving 18 bases between them. Germline V gene lookup returns CDR1 SGHAT and CDR2 FQNNGV.

About this clone: This may arise from a read error, as a much more abundant clone is one base away. V gene TRBV5-4 combines with J gene TRBJ2-6, with D unclear. This CDR3 has 14 amino acids. CDR1 and CDR2 (germline): SGHNT, YYREEE (reference sequence). V was clipped by 0 bases and J by 0 bases, with 1 base between them. The chain's CDR3 is CASSLGSGANVLTF. The DNA of the CDR3 is TGTGCCAGCAGCTTGGGCTCTGGGGCCAACGTCCTGACTTTC.

The V and J genes are TRBV11-2 and TRBJ1-3; tentatively, D is TRBD1 (5 bases). The CDR3 has 13 residues. V lost 1 base and J lost 8, with 9 bases in between. Germline CDR1 and CDR2: SGHAT and FQNNGV. The CDR3 is CASSLARAYTIYF. DNA of the CDR3: TGTGCCAGCAGCTTAGCCAGGGCATACACCATATATTTT.

The V and J genes are TRBV5-1 and TRBJ1-5, with D unclear. Germline V gene sequence: CDR1 SGHRS, CDR2 YFSETQ. With 4 bases removed from V and 3 bases from J, the gap between germline ends came to 8 bases. This CDR3 contains 13 residues. The CDR3 loop reads CASSVDLNQPQHF. The CDR3 DNA reads TGCGCCAGCAGCGTGGACCTCAATCAGCCCCAGCATTTT.

The chain couples TRBV2 to TRBJ2-7, with 7 nucleotides matching TRBD2. The CDR3 extends over 15 amino acids. J was trimmed by 0 bases and V by 6 bases; bases with no gene match: 8. Germline V CDR1 and CDR2: SNHLY, FYNNEI. The CDR3 sequence: CASRMGGVSSYEQYF. Written as DNA, the CDR3 is TGTGCCAGCAGGATGGGGGGGGTGAGCTCCTACGAGCAGTACTTC.

The chain combines TRBV6-6 with TRBJ1-5; no clear D gene. The CDR3 loop spans 12 amino acids. The germline V gene encodes CDR1 MNHNY and CDR2 SVGAGI (reference sequence). V gave up 5 bases and J gave up 7 bases, with 9 bases separating them. CDR3 region: CASSRPGQPQHF. CDR3 DNA: TGTGCCAGCAGTAGACCCGGGCAGCCCCAGCATTTT.

The V call is TRBV14, the J call TRBJ1-6, with a weak D call TRBD1 (5 bases). V gave up 4 bases and J gave up 10 bases, with 17 bases separating them. The CDR3 contains 15 residues. The germline V gene encodes CDR1 SGHDN and CDR2 FVKESK. The CDR3 DNA reads TGTGCCAGCAGCCGGAACGGGGGGATACGATCACCCCTCCACTTT. Protein product: CASSRNGGIRSPLHF.

The rearrangement joins TRBV10-1 to TRBJ2-6; a weak D match, TRBD1 (6 bases). Trimming removed 8 bases from V and 1 base from J, with 15 bases in between. Germline V gene sequence: CDR1 WNHNN, CDR2 SYGVQD (reference sequence). This CDR3 comprises 16 residues. The CDR3 DNA reads TGCGCCAGCTGGGGCAGGGGCCGGTCTGGGGCCAACGTCCTGACTTTC. It encodes CASWGRGRSGANVLTF.

The rearrangement links TRBV2 to TRBJ2-7; no clear D. This CDR3 region has 13 residues. Between the trimmed V and J ends, which lost 4 bases and 9 bases, there was a span of 16 bases. CDR1 and CDR2 (germline): SNHLY, FYNNEI. The CDR3 sequence is CASSALALQAQYF. Written as DNA, the CDR3 is TGTGCCAGCAGTGCTCTGGCCCTACAAGCGCAGTACTTC. The variable domain in full, completed from reference TRBV2 and TRBJ2-7, reads EPEVTQTPSHQVTQMGQEVILRCVPISNHLYFYWYRQILGQKVEFLVSFYNNEISEKSEIFDDQFSVERPDGSNFTLKIRSTKLEDSAMYFCASSALALQAQYFGPGTRLTVT.

This clone was found a few times. The rearrangement joins TRBV4-1 to TRBJ2-1; 7 bases align to TRBD2. Germline V lookup: CDR1 MGHRA, CDR2 YSYEKL. The trim removed 3 bases at V and 8 bases at J, leaving 7 bases unmatched. CDR3 length: 14 residues. DNA of the CDR3: TGCGCCAGCAGCCAGGGGAGGGTTCGGGATGAGCAGTTCTTC. It translates to CASSQGRVRDEQFF.

The genes are TRBV6-5 and TRBJ1-5, with TRBD1 matching over 9 bases. V shed 0 bases and J 5 bases; nucleotides not matched to a gene: 2. From germline, CDR1 is MNHEY and CDR2 SVGAGI. This CDR3 spans 15 amino acids. The CDR3 loop reads CASSYSQGADQPQHF. The CDR3 nucleotides are TGTGCCAGCAGTTACTCACAGGGGGCCGATCAGCCCCAGCATTTT.

This clone was seen only once. The genes are TRBV30 and TRBJ1-2; D not resolved. The CDR3 totals 13 residues. Germline CDR1 is GTSNPN and CDR2 is SVGIG (reference sequence). V lost 6 bases and J 7 bases, leaving 18 bases between the germline ends. The CDR3 sequence: CACIRLTMSGYTF. The CDR3 DNA reads as TGTGCCTGTATACGTCTTACTATGAGTGGCTACACCTTC.

The CDR3 reads CASSPAGGWRSEQYF. DNA for the CDR3: TGTGCCAGTAGCCCCGCAGGGGGCTGGAGAAGCGAGCAGTACTTC. The chain links TRBV19 to TRBJ2-7; 8 nucleotides match TRBD1. The CDR3 extends over 15 amino acids. The trim removed 6 bases at V and 6 bases at J, leaving 13 bases unmatched. Germline CDR1 reads LNHDA; CDR2 reads SQIVND (reference sequence).

V is TRBV12-5 and J is TRBJ1-6; D unresolved. Germline V gives CDR1 LGHNT, CDR2 FRNRAP. The CDR3 spans 19 residues. The ends were cut back, 4 bases at V and 5 bases at J, with 24 bases in the middle. The CDR3 DNA is TGTGCTAGTGGTTCCACTCCCCTCCCGGAGACCGCGAATAATTCACCCCTCCACTTT. Translated, it gives CASGSTPLPETANNSPLHF.

The chain recombines TRBV5-6 with TRBJ1-1; D unresolved. Trimming removed 6 bases from V and 0 bases from J, with 9 bases in between. This CDR3 spans 13 amino acids. In germline, CDR1 is SGHDT, CDR2 YYEEEE. The CDR3 DNA sequence: TGTGCCAGCATACAAGCCATGAACACTGAAGCTTTCTTT. It yields the protein CASIQAMNTEAFF.

This chain links TRBV6-5 with TRBJ1-2; D may be TRBD1 (6 bases). This CDR3 contains 14 residues. Trimming took off 5 bases at V and 4 bases at J, with 14 bases between the two ends. The germline gives CDR1 MNHEY, CDR2 SVGAGI. CDR3 loop: CASSQGRLFYGYTF. The DNA of the CDR3 is TGTGCCAGCAGTCAGGGGCGCCTCTTCTATGGCTACACCTTC.

This rearrangement joins TRBV5-1 to TRBJ2-7; D possibly corresponds to TRBD1 (5 bases). The CDR3 is 14 amino acids. V lost 3 bases and J 4 bases, leaving 14 bases between the germline ends. Germline V lookup: CDR1 SGHRS, CDR2 YFSETQ. As DNA, the CDR3 is TGCGCCAGCAGCTCTGACAGTTCCGGTTACGAGCAGTACTTC. This codes for CASSSDSSGYEQYF. Together with reference TRBV5-1 and TRBJ2-7, the CDR3 gives the full variable domain: KAGVTQTPRYLIKTRGQQVTLSCSPISGHRSVSWYQQTPGQGLQFLFEYFSETQRNKGNFPGRFSGRQFSNSRSEMNVSTLELGDSALYLCASSSDSSGYEQYFGPGTRLTVT.

The rearrangement joins TRBV28 to TRBJ1-1; TRBD1 is a possible D gene (5 bases). This CDR3 comprises 15 residues. Trimming removed 8 bases at V and 5 bases at J, with 21 bases between. CDR1 and CDR2 (germline): MDHEN, SYDVKM. Here the CDR3 DNA reads TGTGCCAGCGCTTCCGGGGCGGGGGGAAGGACTGAAGCTTTCTTT. This codes for CASASGAGGRTEAFF.

The chain recombines TRBV5-4 with TRBJ1-2; 7 nucleotides line up with TRBD1. CDR1 and CDR2 (germline): SGHNT, YYREEE (reference sequence). The CDR3 loop spans 16 amino acids. With V trimmed by 0 bases and J by 3 bases, 8 bases remained unmatched. This CDR3 reads CASSLENRGRDYGYTF. The DNA of the CDR3 is TGTGCCAGCAGCTTGGAGAACAGGGGAAGGGACTATGGCTACACCTTC.